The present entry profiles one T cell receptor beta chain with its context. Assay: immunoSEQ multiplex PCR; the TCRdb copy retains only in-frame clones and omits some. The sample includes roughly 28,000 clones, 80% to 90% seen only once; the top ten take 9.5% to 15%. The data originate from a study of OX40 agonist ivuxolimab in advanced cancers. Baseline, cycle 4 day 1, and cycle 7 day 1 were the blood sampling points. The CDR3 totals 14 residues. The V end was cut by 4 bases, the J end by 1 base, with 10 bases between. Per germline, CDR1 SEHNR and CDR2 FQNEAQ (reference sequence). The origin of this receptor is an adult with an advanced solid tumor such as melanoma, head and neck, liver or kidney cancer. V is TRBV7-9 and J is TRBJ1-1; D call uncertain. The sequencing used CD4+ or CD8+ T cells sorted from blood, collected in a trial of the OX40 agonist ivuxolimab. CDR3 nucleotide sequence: TGTGCCAGCAGCTCCTTCAGTAGGAACACTGAAGCTTTCTTT. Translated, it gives CASSSFSRNTEAFF.